The source of this TCR beta chain is a study of cytomegalovirus exposure and HLA in healthy donors. Study-level points and caveats: As a later analysis showed, a missense DCLRE1C variant was linked to trimming of TCR beta V- and J-genes. Fewer N-insertions (relative to the approximately 670-donor mean) were reportedly seen in an Asian-associated ancestry cluster in a later analysis.

PCR primers comprised 60 Vbeta and 13 Jbeta primers. Only in-frame clones appear in the TCRdb table, and some are missing; sequencing was by immunoSEQ multiplex PCR. This table holds under 200,000 clones, about three quarters found once. Note on this clone: Its specificity is not known. Relative to the germline gene, one junction end is altered; a read error may explain this.

The CDR3 covers 15 residues. The germline gives CDR1 SEHNR, CDR2 FQNEAQ (reference sequence). The receptor was isolated from a woman aged 45 to 65 in good health and CMV-seropositive. Sequenced material: PBMCs. The rearrangement uses TRBV7-9 and TRBJ1-6; unclear D gene. The CDR3 region is CSSSLMGPNNSPLHF. CDR3 bases: TGTTCCAGCAGCTTAATGGGCCCCAATAATTCACCCCTCCACTTT.